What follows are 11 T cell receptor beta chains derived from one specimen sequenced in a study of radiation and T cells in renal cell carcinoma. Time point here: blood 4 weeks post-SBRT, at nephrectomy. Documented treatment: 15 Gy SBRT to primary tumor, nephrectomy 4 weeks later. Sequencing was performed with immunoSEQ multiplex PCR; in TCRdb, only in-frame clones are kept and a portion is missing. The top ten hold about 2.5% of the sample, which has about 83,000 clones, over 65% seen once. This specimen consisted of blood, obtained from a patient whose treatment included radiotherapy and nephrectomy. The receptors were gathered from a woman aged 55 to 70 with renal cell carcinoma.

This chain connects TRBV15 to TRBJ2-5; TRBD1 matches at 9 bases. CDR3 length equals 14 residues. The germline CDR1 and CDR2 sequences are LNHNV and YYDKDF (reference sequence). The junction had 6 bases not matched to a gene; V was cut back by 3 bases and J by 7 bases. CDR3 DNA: TGTGCCACCAGCAGGGACGACAGGGGGGGGACCCAGTACTTC. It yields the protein CATSRDDRGGTQYF.

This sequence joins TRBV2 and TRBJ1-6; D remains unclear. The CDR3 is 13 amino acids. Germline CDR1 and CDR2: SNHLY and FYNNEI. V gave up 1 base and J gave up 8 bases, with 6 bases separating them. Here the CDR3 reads CASSEGGDSPLHF. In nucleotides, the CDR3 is TGTGCCAGCAGTGAAGGCGGAGATTCACCCCTCCACTTT.

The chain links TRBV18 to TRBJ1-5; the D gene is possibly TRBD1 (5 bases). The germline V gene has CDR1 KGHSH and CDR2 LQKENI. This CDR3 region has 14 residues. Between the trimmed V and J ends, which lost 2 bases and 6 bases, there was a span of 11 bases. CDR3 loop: CASSPGGDIQPQHF. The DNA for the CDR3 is TGTGCCAGCTCACCAGGGGGGGATATTCAGCCCCAGCATTTT.

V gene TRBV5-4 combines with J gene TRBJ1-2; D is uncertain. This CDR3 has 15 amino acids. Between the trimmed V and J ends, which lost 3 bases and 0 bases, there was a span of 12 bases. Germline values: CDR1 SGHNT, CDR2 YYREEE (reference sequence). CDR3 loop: CASSSRIIANYGYTF. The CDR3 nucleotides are TGTGCCAGCAGCTCCCGCATAATAGCTAACTATGGCTACACCTTC.

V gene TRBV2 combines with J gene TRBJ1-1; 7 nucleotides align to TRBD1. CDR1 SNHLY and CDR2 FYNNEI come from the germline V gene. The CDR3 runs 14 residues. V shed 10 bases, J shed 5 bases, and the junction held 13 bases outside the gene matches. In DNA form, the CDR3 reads TGTGCCACAAAACGGGACAGCTACCTAACTGAAGCTTTCTTT. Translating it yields CATKRDSYLTEAFF.

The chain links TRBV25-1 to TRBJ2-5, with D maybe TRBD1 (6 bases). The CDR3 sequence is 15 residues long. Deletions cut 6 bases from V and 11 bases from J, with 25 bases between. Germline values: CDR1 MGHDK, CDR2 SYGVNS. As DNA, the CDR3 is TGTGCCAGCAGCCCCCTTGTTGAACAGGGCCGGATACAGTACTTC. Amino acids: CASSPLVEQGRIQYF.

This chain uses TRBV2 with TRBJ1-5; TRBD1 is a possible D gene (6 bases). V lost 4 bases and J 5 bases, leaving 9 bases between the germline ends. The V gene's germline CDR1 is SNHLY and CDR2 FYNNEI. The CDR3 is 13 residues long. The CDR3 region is CASSGDKDQPQHF. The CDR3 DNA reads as TGTGCCAGCAGTGGGGACAAGGATCAGCCCCAGCATTTT.

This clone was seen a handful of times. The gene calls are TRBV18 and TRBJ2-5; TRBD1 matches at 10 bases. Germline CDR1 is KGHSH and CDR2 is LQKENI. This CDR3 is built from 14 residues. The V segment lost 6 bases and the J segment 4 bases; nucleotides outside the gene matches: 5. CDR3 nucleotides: TGTGCCAGCTCGCGACAGGGGGCCCCAGAGACCCAGTACTTC. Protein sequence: CASSRQGAPETQYF.

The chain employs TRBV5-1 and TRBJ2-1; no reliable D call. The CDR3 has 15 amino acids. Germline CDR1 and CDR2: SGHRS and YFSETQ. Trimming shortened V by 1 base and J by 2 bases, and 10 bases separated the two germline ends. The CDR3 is CASSLLVPTYNEQFF. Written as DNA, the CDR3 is TGCGCCAGCAGCTTGTTAGTTCCGACCTACAATGAGCAGTTCTTC. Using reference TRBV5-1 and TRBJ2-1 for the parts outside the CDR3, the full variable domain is KAGVTQTPRYLIKTRGQQVTLSCSPISGHRSVSWYQQTPGQGLQFLFEYFSETQRNKGNFPGRFSGRQFSNSRSEMNVSTLELGDSALYLCASSLLVPTYNEQFFGPGTRLTVL.

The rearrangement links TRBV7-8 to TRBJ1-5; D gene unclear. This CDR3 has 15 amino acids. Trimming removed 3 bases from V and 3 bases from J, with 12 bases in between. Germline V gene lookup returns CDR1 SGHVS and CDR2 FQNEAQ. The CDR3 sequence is CASSLIVGPNQPQHF. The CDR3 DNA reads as TGTGCCAGCAGCTTGATCGTAGGGCCCAATCAGCCCCAGCATTTT.

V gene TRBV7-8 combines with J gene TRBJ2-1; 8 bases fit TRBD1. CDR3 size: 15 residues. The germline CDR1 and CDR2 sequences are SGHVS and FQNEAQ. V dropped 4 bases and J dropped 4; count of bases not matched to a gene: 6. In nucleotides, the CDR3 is TGTGCCAGCAGCTGGACAGGGACCCCTTACAATGAGCAGTTCTTC. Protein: CASSWTGTPYNEQFF. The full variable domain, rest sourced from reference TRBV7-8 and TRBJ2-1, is GAGVSQSPRYKVAKRGQDVALRCDPISGHVSLFWYQQALGQGPEFLTYFQNEAQLDKSGLPSDRFFAERPEGSVSTLKIQRTQQEDSAVYLCASSWTGTPYNEQFFGPGTRLTVL.